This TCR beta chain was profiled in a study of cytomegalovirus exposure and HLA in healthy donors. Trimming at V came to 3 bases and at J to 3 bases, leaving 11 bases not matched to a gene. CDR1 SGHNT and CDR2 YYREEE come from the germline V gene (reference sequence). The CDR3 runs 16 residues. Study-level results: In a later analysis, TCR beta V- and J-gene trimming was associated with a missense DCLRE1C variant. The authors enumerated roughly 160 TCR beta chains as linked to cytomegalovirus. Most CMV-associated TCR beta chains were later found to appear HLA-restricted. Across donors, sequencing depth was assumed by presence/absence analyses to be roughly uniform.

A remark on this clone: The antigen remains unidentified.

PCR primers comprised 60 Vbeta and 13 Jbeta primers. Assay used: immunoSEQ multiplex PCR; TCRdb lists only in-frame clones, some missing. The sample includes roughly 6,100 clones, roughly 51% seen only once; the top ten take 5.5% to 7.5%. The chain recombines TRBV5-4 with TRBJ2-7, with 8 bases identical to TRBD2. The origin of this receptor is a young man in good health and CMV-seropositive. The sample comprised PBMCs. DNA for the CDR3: TGTGCCAGCAGCTGGGCCCCCGGGACTAGGGGCTACGAGCAGTACTTC. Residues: CASSWAPGTRGYEQYF.